Listed below are T cell receptor beta chains from one sample, sequenced in a study of blood T cell repertoires in COVID-19. Assay: immunoSEQ multiplex PCR; the TCRdb copy retains only in-frame clones and omits some. There are some 390,000 clones in the sample; more than 70% occur only once, and about 2.5% lies in the top ten. Specimen: peripheral blood. These receptors originate from a woman in her fifties or sixties with COVID-19, enrolled during active disease. CDR3s include the opening cysteine and the closing phenylalanine or tryptophan. The order of the fields is V gene, clone size, J gene, D gene, CDR3 DNA, CDR3 protein. D genes are given only for firm matches. Rows may omit the clone size; those that give it use once, few, many or a size class.

v_call: TRBV5-1; clone_size: .; j_call: TRBJ1-6; d_call: .; cdr3_nt: TGCGCCAGCAGCTCCGGACACAATAATTCACCCCTCCACTTT; cdr3_aa: CASSSGHNNSPLHF
v_call: TRBV19; clone_size: .; j_call: TRBJ1-5; d_call: .; cdr3_nt: TGTGCCTCGACAGCACTCATATCCAATCAGCCCCAGCATTTT; cdr3_aa: CASTALISNQPQHF
v_call: TRBV3-1/TRBV3-2; clone_size: .; j_call: TRBJ2-7; d_call: .; cdr3_nt: TGTGCCAGCAGCCAAACCCACACCGAGCAGTACTTC; cdr3_aa: CASSQTHTEQYF
v_call: TRBV5-1; clone_size: .; j_call: TRBJ1-4; d_call: .; cdr3_nt: TGCGCCAGCAGCTTGGGTCCGGGCCCCACGGGAGCTAATGAAAAACTGTTTTTT; cdr3_aa: CASSLGPGPTGANEKLFF
v_call: TRBV10-3; clone_size: .; j_call: TRBJ2-7; d_call: .; cdr3_nt: TGTGCCATCAGTGAGACCCCCGGTGGAGGGAGGTACGAGCAGTACTTC; cdr3_aa: CAISETPGGGRYEQYF
v_call: TRBV27; clone_size: .; j_call: TRBJ1-5; d_call: TRBD1; cdr3_nt: TGTGCCAGCAGTCCGCGGGACAGGGGCTATAGCAATCAGCCCCAGCATTTT; cdr3_aa: CASSPRDRGYSNQPQHF
v_call: TRBV6-5; clone_size: .; j_call: TRBJ1-1; d_call: .; cdr3_nt: TGTGCCAGTCTAAGGTTGGGTAGAGGCACTGAAGCTTTCTTT; cdr3_aa: CASLRLGRGTEAFF
v_call: TRBV5-1; clone_size: .; j_call: TRBJ1-1; d_call: .; cdr3_nt: TGCGCCAGCAGCTTAACTTCGCAGAACACTGAAGCTTTCTTT; cdr3_aa: CASSLTSQNTEAFF
v_call: TRBV6-5; clone_size: .; j_call: TRBJ1-1; d_call: .; cdr3_nt: TGTGCCAGCAGTTACTCGCGGGGGGCTGGGGGGACTGAAGCTTTCTTT; cdr3_aa: CASSYSRGAGGTEAFF
v_call: TRBV7-6; clone_size: once; j_call: TRBJ1-3; d_call: .; cdr3_nt: TGTGCCAGCAGCTTAGACGGGATGATGCCTGGAAACACCATATATTTT; cdr3_aa: CASSLDGMMPGNTIYF
v_call: TRBV28; clone_size: .; j_call: TRBJ1-2; d_call: TRBD1; cdr3_nt: TGTGCCAGCAGCATCAGGGGGAACTATGGCTACACCTTC; cdr3_aa: CASSIRGNYGYTF
v_call: TRBV4-2; clone_size: .; j_call: TRBJ2-1; d_call: .; cdr3_nt: TGTGCCAGCAGCCAAGACACTCCCTTTGGCGGGGGCCCTGGGGATGAGCAGTTCTTC; cdr3_aa: CASSQDTPFGGGPGDEQFF
v_call: TRBV28; clone_size: .; j_call: TRBJ1-1; d_call: .; cdr3_nt: TGTGCCAGCAGCCTTGGGCACACTGAAGCTTTCTTT; cdr3_aa: CASSLGHTEAFF
v_call: TRBV5-1; clone_size: once; j_call: TRBJ1-1; d_call: .; cdr3_nt: TGCGCCAGCAGCCTTCAACAGGGAAATACTGAAGCTTTCTTT; cdr3_aa: CASSLQQGNTEAFF
v_call: TRBV7-6; clone_size: .; j_call: TRBJ1-5; d_call: TRBD1; cdr3_nt: TGTGCCAGCAGCTTGGGTACGGGACAGGAAAGCAATCAGCCCCAGCATTTT; cdr3_aa: CASSLGTGQESNQPQHF
v_call: TRBV19; clone_size: few; j_call: TRBJ2-3; d_call: TRBD1; cdr3_nt: TGTGCCAGTAGACCCGGGACAGGGGTTTTCGTACGCACAGATACGCAGTATTTT; cdr3_aa: CASRPGTGVFVRTDTQYF
v_call: TRBV28; clone_size: .; j_call: TRBJ1-2; d_call: TRBD1; cdr3_nt: TGTGCCAGCAGGGCGACAGGGTTCTATGGCTACACCTTC; cdr3_aa: CASRATGFYGYTF
v_call: TRBV6-5; clone_size: .; j_call: TRBJ1-4; d_call: .; cdr3_nt: TGTGCCAGCAGGCTCGACTGGTTTTCTGATGAAAAACTGTTTTTT; cdr3_aa: CASRLDWFSDEKLFF
v_call: TRBV27; clone_size: .; j_call: TRBJ2-7; d_call: .; cdr3_nt: TGTGCCAGCAGTTTATCACCCCCAGGGAATGCGCCTCTCGAGCAGTACTTC; cdr3_aa: CASSLSPPGNAPLEQYF
v_call: TRBV9; clone_size: .; j_call: TRBJ2-1; d_call: TRBD2; cdr3_nt: TGTGCCAGCAGCGTAGTTGCTAGCGGGGGGCTATACAATGAGCAGTTCTTC; cdr3_aa: CASSVVASGGLYNEQFF
v_call: TRBV28; clone_size: .; j_call: TRBJ2-5; d_call: .; cdr3_nt: TGTGCCAGCAGTTTATGGGCGGTACTGGAGACCCAGTACTTC; cdr3_aa: CASSLWAVLETQYF
v_call: TRBV12-3/TRBV12-4; clone_size: .; j_call: TRBJ1-2; d_call: .; cdr3_nt: TGTGCCAGCAGTTCAGCAGGGGTACGTGGCTACACCTTC; cdr3_aa: CASSSAGVRGYTF
v_call: TRBV5-1; clone_size: once; j_call: TRBJ1-2; d_call: .; cdr3_nt: TGCGCCAGCAGCCCGATGGACTTGCGGAGGGGCTACACCTTC; cdr3_aa: CASSPMDLRRGYTF
v_call: TRBV7-8; clone_size: .; j_call: TRBJ1-1; d_call: TRBD1; cdr3_nt: TGTGCCAGCAGCTTGGGGACAGGCGGGAACACTGAAGCTTTCTTT; cdr3_aa: CASSLGTGGNTEAFF
v_call: TRBV6-5; clone_size: .; j_call: TRBJ1-5; d_call: TRBD1; cdr3_nt: TGTGCCAGCAGGTCTTCCGGGACAGGCGGTCAGCCCCAGCATTTT; cdr3_aa: CASRSSGTGGQPQHF
v_call: TRBV3-1/TRBV3-2; clone_size: .; j_call: TRBJ2-1; d_call: TRBD1; cdr3_nt: TGTGCCAGCAGCCCTCACAGGGGAGAATCCTACAATGAGCAGTTCTTC; cdr3_aa: CASSPHRGESYNEQFF
v_call: TRBV11-3; clone_size: once; j_call: TRBJ2-7; d_call: TRBD2; cdr3_nt: TGTGCCAGCAGCGGGACTAGCTACTACGAGCAGTACTTC; cdr3_aa: CASSGTSYYEQYF
v_call: TRBV30; clone_size: .; j_call: TRBJ1-4; d_call: TRBD1; cdr3_nt: TGTGCCTGGCGGACAGGGATTTATGAAAAACTGTTTTTT; cdr3_aa: CAWRTGIYEKLFF
v_call: TRBV7-5; clone_size: .; j_call: TRBJ2-1; d_call: .; cdr3_nt: TGTGCCAGAAGCTCGGACAGACACAATGAGCAGTTCTTC; cdr3_aa: CARSSDRHNEQFF
v_call: TRBV7-9; clone_size: .; j_call: TRBJ1-5; d_call: .; cdr3_nt: TGTGCCAGCAGCCTAACAGTTCAGCCCCAGCATTTT; cdr3_aa: CASSLTVQPQHF
v_call: TRBV19; clone_size: .; j_call: TRBJ1-3; d_call: .; cdr3_nt: TGTGCCAGTAGCCCCAGTGGAGGCTCCCCCGGAAACACCATATATTTT; cdr3_aa: CASSPSGGSPGNTIYF
v_call: TRBV13; clone_size: .; j_call: TRBJ1-2; d_call: .; cdr3_nt: TGTGCCAGCAGCTTAGCCCGGAGTTATGGCTACACCTTC; cdr3_aa: CASSLARSYGYTF
v_call: TRBV7-8; clone_size: .; j_call: TRBJ1-2; d_call: .; cdr3_nt: TGTGCCAGCAGCTCGCAGGGTTACGGTGGCTACACCTTC; cdr3_aa: CASSSQGYGGYTF
v_call: TRBV5-5; clone_size: .; j_call: TRBJ2-3; d_call: .; cdr3_nt: TGTGCCAGCGGCAGGTTCAACCCCACAGATACGCAGTATTTT; cdr3_aa: CASGRFNPTDTQYF
v_call: TRBV7-2; clone_size: .; j_call: TRBJ2-3; d_call: .; cdr3_nt: TGTGCCAGCAGCTTAGTCGGGGGCACAGATACGCAGTATTTT; cdr3_aa: CASSLVGGTDTQYF
v_call: TRBV6-6; clone_size: .; j_call: TRBJ2-7; d_call: TRBD1; cdr3_nt: TGTGCCAGTCAGGGACAGGCGAGCTCCTACGAGCAGTACTTC; cdr3_aa: CASQGQASSYEQYF
v_call: TRBV7-6; clone_size: once; j_call: TRBJ2-2; d_call: .; cdr3_nt: TGTGCCAGCAGCCGTTACGACCCAAAAGCGAGATTAGGGGGAAACACCGGGGAGCTGTTTTTT; cdr3_aa: CASSRYDPKARLGGNTGELFF
v_call: TRBV2; clone_size: .; j_call: TRBJ1-2; d_call: .; cdr3_nt: TGTGCCAGCAGTTACCGGGACTATGGCTACACCTTC; cdr3_aa: CASSYRDYGYTF
v_call: TRBV7-3; clone_size: once; j_call: TRBJ1-1; d_call: .; cdr3_nt: TGTGCCAGCAGAAACAGGAACACTGAAGCTTTCTTT; cdr3_aa: CASRNRNTEAFF
v_call: TRBV2; clone_size: few; j_call: TRBJ1-5; d_call: .; cdr3_nt: TGTGCCAGCAGTGAACAGGGGCGGAATCAGCCCCAGCATTTT; cdr3_aa: CASSEQGRNQPQHF
v_call: TRBV30; clone_size: .; j_call: TRBJ1-1; d_call: TRBD1; cdr3_nt: TGTGCCTGGTCCACTAAGGGGACAGGGGGGGGGAACACTGAAGCTTTCTTT; cdr3_aa: CAWSTKGTGGGNTEAFF
v_call: TRBV6-1; clone_size: .; j_call: TRBJ1-6; d_call: .; cdr3_nt: TGTGCCAGCAGTGAGGAGATGACCCCCCTCCACTTT; cdr3_aa: CASSEEMTPLHF
v_call: TRBV2; clone_size: .; j_call: TRBJ1-5; d_call: TRBD1; cdr3_nt: TGTGCCAGCAGTGGGGGACAGGGGGGCAATCAGCCCCAGCATTTT; cdr3_aa: CASSGGQGGNQPQHF
v_call: TRBV20-1; clone_size: .; j_call: TRBJ1-2; d_call: .; cdr3_nt: TGCAGTGCGGTGGGGGGCTATGGCTACACCTTC; cdr3_aa: CSAVGGYGYTF
v_call: TRBV4-1; clone_size: .; j_call: TRBJ2-3; d_call: TRBD2; cdr3_nt: TGCGCCAGCAGCCAATCAGGAGCGGGGGCTAGCGGGGGTACGCAGTATTTT; cdr3_aa: CASSQSGAGASGGTQYF
v_call: TRBV5-1; clone_size: .; j_call: TRBJ2-3; d_call: TRBD2; cdr3_nt: TGCGCCAGCAGCTGGACTAGCGGGGGCCGCACAGATACGCAGTATTTT; cdr3_aa: CASSWTSGGRTDTQYF
v_call: TRBV7-2; clone_size: .; j_call: TRBJ1-3; d_call: TRBD1; cdr3_nt: TGTGCCAGCAGCCCGAGGACAGGGGGGTCTGGAAACACCATATATTTT; cdr3_aa: CASSPRTGGSGNTIYF
v_call: TRBV29-1; clone_size: .; j_call: TRBJ2-7; d_call: .; cdr3_nt: TGCAGCGTTGATGGTGCAGGAACCTACGAGCAGTACTTC; cdr3_aa: CSVDGAGTYEQYF
v_call: TRBV5-6; clone_size: .; j_call: TRBJ1-2; d_call: TRBD1; cdr3_nt: TGTGCCAGCAGCTGGGACAGGGCTGTTGTTGGCTACACCTTC; cdr3_aa: CASSWDRAVVGYTF
v_call: TRBV5-4; clone_size: .; j_call: TRBJ1-6; d_call: TRBD1; cdr3_nt: TGTGCCAGCAGCCAAGGACAGGATTCACCCCTCCACTTT; cdr3_aa: CASSQGQDSPLHF
v_call: TRBV10-3; clone_size: .; j_call: TRBJ1-1; d_call: TRBD1; cdr3_nt: TGTGCCATCAGTGCAGGGGGCAACACTGAAGCTTTCTTT; cdr3_aa: CAISAGGNTEAFF